These 10 T cell receptor beta chains were sequenced from one sample in a study of early T cells in non-severe SARS-CoV-2 infection. A single record per CDR3 protein comes from TCRdb applying MiXCR to the 5' RACE reads. The table has about 58,000 distinct CDR3 sequences, over 10% seen once; the top ten hold roughly 3.4%. Sequencing was carried out using whole blood. The receptors originated from an adult who was a healthcare worker with PCR-confirmed SARS-CoV-2 infection or an uninfected control (not recorded which).

This chain uses TRBV3-1 with TRBJ2-1; weak D call: TRBD2 (5 bases). Germline CDR1 reads LGHDT; CDR2 reads YNNKEL (reference sequence). Between the trimmed V and J ends, which lost 3 bases and 9 bases, there was a span of 12 bases. The CDR3 consists of 13 residues. This CDR3 reads CASSHPGSGEQFF. CDR3 DNA: TGTGCCAGCAGCCACCCTGGGAGCGGTGAGCAGTTCTTC.

The table lists this clonotype with a few counts. The V and J genes are TRBV28 and TRBJ1-2, with 8 positions matching TRBD1. Losses at the gene ends were 5 bases for V and 3 bases for J; bases not matched to a gene: 8. The V gene's germline CDR1 is MDHEN and CDR2 SYDVKM. CDR3 length: 15 residues. In nucleotides, the CDR3 is TGTGCCAGCAGTCCCCAGGGGGCCGCCTACTATGGCTACACCTTC. The encoded protein is CASSPQGAAYYGYTF.

This clonotype was observed many times. This chain links TRBV29-1 with TRBJ2-5; the D gene is possibly TRBD2 (6 bases). This CDR3 is built from 11 residues. V was shortened by 8 bases and J by 4 bases, with 11 bases between the two germline ends. CDR1 is SQVTM and CDR2 is ANQGSEA in the germline V gene. The CDR3 nucleotides are TGCAGCCCTAGGAGGGGAGAGACCCAGTACTTC. Amino acids: CSPRRGETQYF.

This clonotype was counted between two and nine times. V gene TRBV11-2 combines with J gene TRBJ2-3, with D perhaps matching TRBD1 or TRBD2 (5 bases each). Trimming took 5 bases from V and 3 from J, leaving 21 bases between them. Germline V gene data show CDR1 as SGHAT and CDR2 as FQNNGV. The CDR3 loop spans 17 amino acids. The CDR3 sequence: CASSPKSGTLTTDTQYF. CDR3 sequence (DNA): TGTGCCAGCAGCCCGAAGTCCGGGACCCTGACAACAGATACGCAGTATTTT. The variable domain in full, completed from reference TRBV11-2 and TRBJ2-3, reads EAGVAQSPRYKIIEKRQSVAFWCNPISGHATLYWYQQILGQGPKLLIQFQNNGVVDDSQLPKDRFSAERLKGVDSTLKIQPAKLEDSAVYLCASSPKSGTLTTDTQYFGPGTRLTVL.

Many counts were recorded for this clonotype. The genes are TRBV4-1 and TRBJ2-1; 9 bases line up with TRBD2. Germline V gene sequence: CDR1 MGHRA, CDR2 YSYEKL. The CDR3 has 15 amino acids. Trimming cost V 4 bases and J 7 bases; bases outside gene matches: 8. As DNA, the CDR3 is TGCGCCAGCAGCCCTCTAGCGGGAAGGGGGAATGAGCAGTTCTTC. It yields the protein CASSPLAGRGNEQFF.

This clonotype was detected ten times or more. The V and J genes are TRBV7-9 and TRBJ1-1; 8 bases fit TRBD1. Germline V gene data show CDR1 as SEHNR and CDR2 as FQNEAQ (reference sequence). Trimming removed 5 bases from V and 8 bases from J; junction bases left unmatched: 13. The CDR3 consists of 15 residues. The DNA of the CDR3 is TGTGCCAGCAGCCCTCTTGGGACAGGCCCTCGGGAAGCTTTCTTT. Encoded protein: CASSPLGTGPREAFF.

The rearrangement uses TRBV18 and TRBJ2-1; 7 bases line up with TRBD2. The CDR3 loop spans 15 amino acids. The V gene end was trimmed by 6 bases and the J gene end by 1 base; junction bases not matched to a gene: 6. The V gene's germline CDR1 is KGHSH and CDR2 LQKENI. The CDR3 sequence: CASSVGEGSYNEQFF. The CDR3 coding sequence is TGTGCCAGCTCTGTGGGGGAGGGGTCCTACAATGAGCAGTTCTTC.

V is TRBV19 and J is TRBJ1-5; 9 nucleotides line up with TRBD1. Germline V gene data show CDR1 as LNHDA and CDR2 as SQIVND (reference sequence). CDR3 length: 14 amino acids. With V trimmed by 8 bases and J by 2 bases, 4 bases remained unmatched. CDR3 bases: TGTGCCAGTGTACAGGGGGCGGGCAATCAGCCCCAGCATTTT. Its protein product is CASVQGAGNQPQHF.

V usage is TRBV5-6 and J usage is TRBJ2-1; 11 nucleotides match TRBD2. CDR3 length: 19 residues. Trimming took 2 bases from V and 7 from J; bases not matched to a gene: 17. Germline CDR1 SGHDT, CDR2 YYEEEE. CDR3 sequence: CASSFRDSRSGRAGNEQFF. CDR3 bases: TGTGCCAGCAGCTTCCGGGACAGCCGTAGCGGGAGGGCCGGGAATGAGCAGTTCTTC.

This clonotype has a count of ten or more. The V call is TRBV18, the J call TRBJ2-3, with a weak D call TRBD2 (6 bases). Germline values: CDR1 KGHSH, CDR2 LQKENI. Trimming removed 4 bases at V and 1 base at J, with 12 bases between. CDR3 length: 15 residues. Here the CDR3 reads CASSLSGTGTDTQYF. The CDR3 region has the DNA TGTGCCAGCTCACTCTCCGGGACTGGCACAGATACGCAGTATTTT.